The 32 T cell receptor beta chains listed next were all sequenced from one sample in a study of T cells in Graves' hyperthyroidism and ophthalmopathy (dated by TCRdb to between 2017 and 2020). Library creation used multiplex PCR. These reads were obtained on an Illumina HiSeq 2000. The TCR beta CDR3 regions were amplified from RNA transcripts. The TCR CDR3 was subjected to a first round of RT-PCR using the HTBI primer set and the Qiagen OneStep RT-PCR kit. TCRdb redid the processing of the public reads, applying fastp at Q25 and MiXCR, and retained in-frame beta chains. Here each entry gathers all rows of one CDR3 protein and keeps the most common genes and DNA. The sample yields approximately 870,000 distinct CDR3 sequences; over 35% were counted once. Of the sample, around 10% is held by the ten largest clones. Sample: blood. The receptors originated from a man aged 18 to 30 with Graves' hyperthyroidism.

The table lists this clonotype with a few counts. The chain couples TRBV5-8 to TRBJ1-6; D not certain. The germline gives CDR1 SGHTS, CDR2 YDEGEE. Trimming left V 0 bases short and J 14 bases short, with 27 bases between. The CDR3 has 18 residues. This CDR3 is CASSLGRARGRSDLALHF. The CDR3 DNA reads as TGTGCCAGCAGCTTGGGACGGGCGCGGGGAAGGTCGGATTTGGCCCTCCACTTT. Variable domain in full (rest from reference TRBV5-8 and TRBJ1-6): EAGVTQSPTHLIKTRGQQATLRCSPISGHTSVYWYQQALGLGLQFLLWYDEGEERNRGNFPPRFSGRQFPNYSSELNVNALELEDSALYLCASSLGRARGRSDLALHFGNGTRLTVT.

This clonotype was counted a single time. The V and J genes are TRBV7-2 and TRBJ1-2; 8 positions agree with TRBD1. Losses at the gene ends were 0 bases for V and 3 bases for J; bases not matched to a gene: 6. Germline CDR1 and CDR2: SGHTA and FQGNSA. This CDR3 has 16 residues. CDR3 in amino acids: CASSLARGQLYYGYTF. CDR3 in DNA: TGTGCCAGCAGCTTAGCCAGGGGGCAGTTGTACTATGGCTACACCTTC.

This clonotype was observed many times. The chain has TRBV24-1 and TRBJ2-6; D ambiguous. CDR1 is KGHDR and CDR2 is SFDVKD in the germline V gene. The ends were cut back, 4 bases at V and 0 bases at J, with 6 bases in the middle. The CDR3 length is 15 residues. Here the CDR3 reads CATSDRTSGANVLTF. CDR3 DNA sequence: TGTGCCACCAGTGACCGCACCTCTGGGGCCAACGTCCTGACTTTC.

This clonotype came up once. V usage is TRBV2 and J usage is TRBJ2-5; possibly TRBD1 or TRBD2 for D (5 bases each). Germline V gene sequence: CDR1 SNHLY, CDR2 FYNNEI. This CDR3 contains 15 residues. The V end lost 4 bases, the J end lost 2 bases, and 14 bases lay between the germline ends. CDR3 loop: CASSAVGARQETQYF. CDR3 nucleotide sequence: TGTGCCAGCAGTGCAGTCGGGGCCCGTCAAGAGACCCAGTACTTC.

This clonotype was detected a few times. The CDR3 protein is CSARWPSGRGPYEQYF. The DNA of the CDR3 is TGCAGTGCTAGGTGGCCTAGCGGGAGGGGGCCCTACGAGCAGTACTTC. The J gene is TRBJ2-7, the V gene TRBV20-1; 12 nucleotides agree with TRBD2. With 3 bases clipped from V and 2 bases from J, the junction kept 8 bases outside the gene matches. CDR3 length: 16 amino acids. In germline, CDR1 is DFQATT, CDR2 SNEGSKA (reference sequence).

For this clonotype: A read error is possible here, since a much larger clone lies one base away. The V call is TRBV29-1, the J call TRBJ2-7; 8 nucleotides line up with TRBD1. The CDR3 is 11 amino acids. Per the germline V gene, CDR1 is SQVTM and CDR2 is ANQGSEA. CDR3 in amino acids: CCTQGAGEQYF. CDR3 nucleotide sequence: TGCTGCACCCAGGGGGCGGGCGAGCAGTACTTC.

This sequence joins TRBV9 and TRBJ1-1; 9 bases align to TRBD1. The germline CDR1 and CDR2 sequences are SGDLS and YYNGEE. CDR3 length: 14 amino acids. Trimming at V came to 2 bases and at J to 5 bases, leaving 4 bases not matched to a gene. CDR3 DNA sequence: TGTGCCAGCAGCGTCGACAGGGGGAAGACTGAAGCTTTCTTT. Its translation is CASSVDRGKTEAFF.

The V call is TRBV20-1, the J call TRBJ2-7; the match to TRBD2 covers 10 bases. V was pared by 4 bases and J by 7 bases, with 10 bases of the junction left unmatched. The CDR3 has 14 residues. Germline V gene lookup returns CDR1 DFQATT and CDR2 SNEGSKA (reference sequence). In DNA, the CDR3 is TGCAGTGCTATTAAAGCGGGAGGGCCTCCGGAGCAGTACTTC. Protein: CSAIKAGGPPEQYF.

Concerning this clonotype itself: A read error may produce the germline difference seen at one junction end. The V call is TRBV7-2, the J call TRBJ1-3, with D unclear. The CDR3 sequence is 13 residues long. The germline V gene has CDR1 SGHTA and CDR2 FQGNSA. In DNA form, the CDR3 reads TGCGCCAGCAGCTCCGACACCTGGAACACCATATATTTT. Protein product: CASSSDTWNTIYF.

V and J are TRBV9 and TRBJ1-3, with D uncertain. There are 13 residues in the CDR3. Per germline, CDR1 SGDLS and CDR2 YYNGEE. V lost 4 bases and J lost 3, with 8 bases in between. The CDR3 region is CASSQEYGNTIYF. DNA of the CDR3: TGTGCCAGCAGCCAGGAATATGGAAACACCATATATTTT.

The sample holds a few counts of this clonotype. The chain uses TRBV12-3 or TRBV12-4 and TRBJ1-6, with D possibly being TRBD1 (6 bases). V lost 7 bases, J lost 3 bases, and 10 bases lay in between. The CDR3 has 14 amino acids. CDR3 amino acids: CASTRDNYNSPLHF. In DNA, the CDR3 is TGTGCCAGCACCAGGGACAACTATAATTCACCCCTCCACTTT.

This clonotype turned up a few times. This chain joins TRBV9 and TRBJ2-5; D perhaps matches TRBD2 (5 bases). Per germline, CDR1 SGDLS and CDR2 YYNGEE. The CDR3 loop spans 15 amino acids. The V end lost 3 bases, the J end lost 4 bases, and 16 bases lay between the germline ends. The CDR3 protein is CASSAMTTSGETQYF. CDR3 bases: TGTGCCAGCAGCGCCATGACTACGTCGGGAGAGACCCAGTACTTC.

This clonotype has a count of ten or more. The chain combines TRBV7-2 with TRBJ2-5; the D gene is possibly TRBD2 (5 bases). Germline V gene lookup returns CDR1 SGHTA and CDR2 FQGNSA. The CDR3 has 13 amino acids. Deletions cut 8 bases from V and 4 bases from J, with 14 bases between. CDR3: CASRRTEGETQYF. Written as DNA, the CDR3 is TGTGCCAGCCGACGGACTGAGGGAGAGACCCAGTACTTC. The variable domain in full, with the rest retrieved from reference TRBV7-2 and TRBJ2-5, is GAGVSQSPSNKVTEKGKDVELRCDPISGHTALYWYRQSLGQGLEFLIYFQGNSAPDKSGLPSDRFSAERTGGSVSTLTIQRTQQEDSAVYLCASRRTEGETQYFGPGTRLLVL.

The gene calls are TRBV30 and TRBJ1-1, with D possibly matching TRBD1 (6 bases). This CDR3 comprises 13 residues. CDR1 GTSNPN and CDR2 SVGIG come from the germline V gene (reference sequence). V lost 3 bases and J 3 bases, leaving 11 bases between the germline ends. DNA for the CDR3: TGTGCCTGGAGGAACAGGGAAGACACTGAAGCTTTCTTT. This translates into CAWRNREDTEAFF.

This chain links TRBV29-1 with TRBJ1-2, with D maybe TRBD1 (5 bases). From germline, CDR1 is SQVTM and CDR2 ANQGSEA. The V end was cut by 7 bases, the J end by 4 bases, with 10 bases between. This CDR3 spans 11 amino acids. The CDR3 DNA follows: TGCAGCGGAGGGAGGGGCTATGGCTACACCTTC. Protein sequence: CSGGRGYGYTF.

There are many counts of this clonotype. This chain joins TRBV19 and TRBJ1-1, with D uncertain. The CDR3 runs 13 residues. Trimming removed 7 bases from V and 0 bases from J, with 9 bases in between. Germline-derived CDR1 and CDR2 are LNHDA and SQIVND (reference sequence). CDR3 loop: CASTRSMNTEAFF. The CDR3 nucleotides read TGTGCCAGTACCCGTAGCATGAACACTGAAGCTTTCTTT.

This clonotype was seen a single time. J is TRBJ2-7 and V is TRBV25-1; a weak D match, TRBD1 (6 bases). The CDR3 has 15 amino acids. Germline-derived CDR1 and CDR2 are MGHDK and SYGVNS. Trimming took off 6 bases at V and 0 bases at J, with 15 bases between the two ends. CDR3 amino acids: CASSRARGNSYEQYF. CDR3 coding DNA: TGTGCCAGCAGCCGCGCCAGGGGCAACTCCTACGAGCAGTACTTC.

With regard to this clonotype: A junction end diverges from the germline sequence, so it may reflect a read error. The chain has TRBV4-1 and TRBJ2-5, with 8 bases identical to TRBD1. CDR1 is MGHRA and CDR2 is YSYEKL in the germline V gene. This CDR3 is 13 amino acids long. The CDR3 coding sequence is TGTGCCAGCAGCCAAGGCGGGACAGGGACCCAGTACTTC. Translation gives CASSQGGTGTQYF.

This clonotype was detected only a few times. The chain combines TRBV11-2 with TRBJ2-7, with TRBD2 identical over 8 bases. Germline V gene data show CDR1 as SGHAT and CDR2 as FQNNGV. Trimming took 2 bases from V and 2 from J; bases not matched to a gene: 14. The CDR3 consists of 18 residues. CDR3 DNA sequence: TGTGCCAGCAGCTTACTACCTCGGCCGGGACTAGTACCCTACGAGCAGTACTTC. This encodes CASSLLPRPGLVPYEQYF. The full variable domain, in which reference TRBV11-2 and TRBJ2-7 provide the parts outside the CDR3, is EAGVAQSPRYKIIEKRQSVAFWCNPISGHATLYWYQQILGQGPKLLIQFQNNGVVDDSQLPKDRFSAERLKGVDSTLKIQPAKLEDSAVYLCASSLLPRPGLVPYEQYFGPGTRLTVT.

This clonotype was seen more than once but under ten times. The gene calls are TRBV19 and TRBJ2-7; either TRBD1 or TRBD2 may fit D (5 bases each). From germline, CDR1 is LNHDA and CDR2 SQIVND (reference sequence). CDR3 length equals 16 residues. V was cut by 3 bases and J by 4 bases, with 19 bases left in between. CDR3 in amino acids: CASSIYGTQPPYEQYF. In nucleotides, the CDR3 is TGTGCCAGTAGTATTTACGGGACCCAACCTCCGTACGAGCAGTACTTC.

This clonotype came up a few times. The J gene is TRBJ1-4, the V gene TRBV20-1, with TRBD1 matching 8 bases. CDR1 and CDR2 (germline): DFQATT, SNEGSKA (reference sequence). The junction had 7 bases not matched to a gene; V was cut back by 6 bases and J by 7 bases. The CDR3 has 13 amino acids. This CDR3 reads CSAHKTGVEKLFF. CDR3 coding DNA: TGCAGTGCCCATAAGACAGGGGTTGAAAAACTGTTTTTT.

Ten or more counts support this clonotype. V usage is TRBV19 and J usage is TRBJ1-1; D remains ambiguous. V lost 3 bases to trimming and J lost 4 bases, with 9 bases between them. Germline V gives CDR1 LNHDA, CDR2 SQIVND (reference sequence). The CDR3 is 13 residues long. This CDR3 is CASSIFGSTEAFF. In nucleotides, the CDR3 is TGTGCCAGTAGTATCTTCGGTAGCACTGAAGCTTTCTTT.

V gene TRBV7-9 combines with J gene TRBJ2-7; TRBD1 might be the D (6 bases). The CDR3 length is 15 residues. The germline V and J ends were trimmed by 2 bases and 9 bases, with 20 bases remaining between them. CDR1 and CDR2 (germline): SEHNR, FQNEAQ (reference sequence). This CDR3 reads CASSLLAGALGWQYF. The CDR3 nucleotides are TGTGCCAGCAGCTTACTAGCAGGGGCTTTGGGTTGGCAGTACTTC.

This clonotype was observed at least ten times. The rearrangement joins TRBV20-1 to TRBJ2-7, with D perhaps matching TRBD1 or TRBD2 (5 bases each). V was cut by 6 bases and J by 5 bases, with 17 bases left in between. The CDR3 extends over 13 amino acids. Looked up from germline, CDR1 is DFQATT and CDR2 is SNEGSKA (reference sequence). The CDR3 loop reads CSALRQTGDEQYF. The CDR3 DNA reads TGCAGTGCCCTAAGACAGACCGGGGACGAGCAGTACTTC.

The V gene is TRBV2, the J gene TRBJ2-2, with 14 bases lining up with TRBD2. V gave up 10 bases and J gave up 5 bases; unmatched junction bases: 9. In germline, CDR1 is SNHLY, CDR2 FYNNEI. CDR3 length: 16 residues. The CDR3 reads CAIRTSGRRGTGELFF. Written as DNA, the CDR3 is TGTGCCATCAGGACTAGCGGGAGGAGAGGGACCGGGGAGCTGTTTTTT.

In this sample, this clonotype turned up many times. The CDR3 is CASRPANTEAFF. The CDR3 nucleotides are TGTGCCAGTCGTCCAGCAAACACTGAAGCTTTCTTT. The genes are TRBV2 and TRBJ1-1; D is unresolved. V was trimmed by 9 bases and J by 2 bases, leaving 10 bases between them. The CDR3 covers 12 residues. Germline CDR1 SNHLY, CDR2 FYNNEI.

This clonotype was recorded a few times. This rearrangement joins TRBV14 to TRBJ2-7; 9 nucleotides agree with TRBD1. The CDR3 contains 14 residues. CDR1 and CDR2 (germline): SGHDN, FVKESK. J gave up 2 bases and V 10 bases, and 9 bases lay outside the gene matches. CDR3 sequence (DNA): TGTGCCAACACCCCGGGACAGGGAGCCTACGAGCAGTACTTC. Protein: CANTPGQGAYEQYF.

This clonotype was picked up a small number of times. The chain couples TRBV7-9 to TRBJ2-7, with TRBD1 matching 9 bases. After removal of 4 bases from V and 3 bases from J, the junction contained 7 bases not matched to a gene. From germline, CDR1 is SEHNR and CDR2 FQNEAQ (reference sequence). The CDR3 length is 15 residues. DNA for the CDR3: TGTGCCAGCAGCTGGGACAGGGAAAAGGACTACGAGCAGTACTTC. As protein: CASSWDREKDYEQYF.

The gene calls are TRBV2 and TRBJ2-5; 15 positions agree with TRBD2. Germline V gene sequence: CDR1 SNHLY, CDR2 FYNNEI. The CDR3 has 17 residues. V lost 6 bases and J lost 4; bases outside the gene matches: 9. CDR3 DNA: TGTGCCAGCAGGGGTGGACTAGCGGGAGGGCCTGGAGAGACCCAGTACTTC. Amino acids: CASRGGLAGGPGETQYF.

In its sample, this clonotype was seen a few times. The V and J genes are TRBV7-2 and TRBJ1-2; tentative D call: TRBD1 (5 bases). CDR3 size: 15 residues. Germline assignment: CDR1 SGHTA and CDR2 FQGNSA. V was trimmed by 1 base and J by 4 bases, leaving 13 bases between them. The CDR3 region is CASSLGSGWGYGYTF. CDR3 nucleotides: TGTGCCAGCAGCTTAGGATCAGGGTGGGGCTATGGCTACACCTTC.

This clonotype was picked up a small number of times. The rearrangement uses TRBV4-1 and TRBJ1-1, with unresolved D. Trimming pared 8 bases from V and 0 bases from J, leaving 13 bases between. CDR1 is MGHRA and CDR2 is YSYEKL in the germline V gene. The CDR3 spans 14 residues. The CDR3: CASRSSNMNTEAFF. CDR3 sequence (DNA): TGCGCCAGCCGCAGTAGTAACATGAACACTGAAGCTTTCTTT.

This clonotype was observed at least ten times. Compared with germline, one end of the junction differs, possibly owing to a read error. The chain couples TRBV5-1 to TRBJ2-7; a weak D match, TRBD2 (5 bases). Germline V gene lookup returns CDR1 SGHRS and CDR2 YFSETQ. The CDR3 has 14 residues. CDR3 sequence (DNA): TGTGCCAGCAGCTTAGAGGGCAGAACCTACGAGCAGTACTTC. It is translated as CASSLEGRTYEQYF.